What follows describes a single T cell receptor (beta chain). Per the authors' pipeline: For nucleated cells, counts were estimated from reference gene primer amplification. Repertoires were generated with immunoSEQ multiplex PCR, while TCRdb's copy carries only in-frame clones and drops some. The V and J calls and clone size come from that table; D and trimming were worked out from the DNA. The sample gives roughly 26,000 clones, almost 95% of which show up once; around 2% is in the top ten. The CDR3 consists of 16 residues. Germline loops: CDR1 SGHTA, CDR2 FQGNSA. V was trimmed by 4 bases and J by 0 bases, leaving 12 bases between them. This sample is drawn from a study of blood T cell repertoires in COVID-19. Overall study: Collection of acute and convalescent COVID-19 samples took place in the United States, Italy and Spain. PBMCs, B-cell-depleted T cells, or T cells provided the cDNA or gDNA that made up the material.

The sample was peripheral blood. The clonotype originates from a human donor in a cohort sampled during active COVID-19. V gene TRBV7-2 combines with J gene TRBJ1-4; perhaps TRBD1 as D (6 bases). The CDR3 protein is CASSSGHPATNEKLFF. The DNA of the CDR3 is TGTGCCAGCAGCTCGGGACACCCAGCAACTAATGAAAAACTGTTTTTT.